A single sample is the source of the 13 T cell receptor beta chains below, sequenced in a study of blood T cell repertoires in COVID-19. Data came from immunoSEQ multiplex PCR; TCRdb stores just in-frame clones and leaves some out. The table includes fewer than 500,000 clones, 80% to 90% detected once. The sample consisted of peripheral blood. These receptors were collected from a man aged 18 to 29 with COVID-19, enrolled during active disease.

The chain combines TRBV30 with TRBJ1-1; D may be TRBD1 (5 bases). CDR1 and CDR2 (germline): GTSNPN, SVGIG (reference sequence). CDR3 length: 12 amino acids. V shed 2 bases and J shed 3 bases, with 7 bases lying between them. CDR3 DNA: TGTGCCTGGAGTTGGGGCGACACTGAAGCTTTCTTT. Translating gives CAWSWGDTEAFF. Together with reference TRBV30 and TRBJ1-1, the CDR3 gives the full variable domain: SQTIHQWPATLVQPVGSPLSLECTVEGTSNPNLYWYRQAAGRGLQLLFYSVGIGQISSEVPQNLSASRPQDRQFILSSKKLLLSDSGFYLCAWSWGDTEAFFGQGTRLTVV.

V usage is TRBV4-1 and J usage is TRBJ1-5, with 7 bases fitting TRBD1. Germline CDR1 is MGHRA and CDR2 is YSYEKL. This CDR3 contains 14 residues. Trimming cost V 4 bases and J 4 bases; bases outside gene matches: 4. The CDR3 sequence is CASSLLQGNQPQHF. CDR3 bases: TGCGCCAGCAGCCTTCTACAGGGGAATCAGCCCCAGCATTTT.

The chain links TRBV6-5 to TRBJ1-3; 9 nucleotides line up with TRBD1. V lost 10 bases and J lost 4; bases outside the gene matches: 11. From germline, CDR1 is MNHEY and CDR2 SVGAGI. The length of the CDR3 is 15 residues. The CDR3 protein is CATQHPGQGGNTIYF. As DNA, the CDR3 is TGTGCCACCCAGCACCCGGGACAGGGAGGAAACACCATATATTTT.

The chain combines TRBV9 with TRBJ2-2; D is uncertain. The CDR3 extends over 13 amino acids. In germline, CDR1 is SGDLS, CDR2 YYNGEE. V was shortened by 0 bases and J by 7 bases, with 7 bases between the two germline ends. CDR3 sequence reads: CASSVESDGELFF. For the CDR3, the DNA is TGTGCCAGCAGCGTAGAGTCAGACGGGGAGCTGTTTTTT.

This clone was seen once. CDR3 loop: CASSVGDLSDEQYF. CDR3 nucleotide sequence: TGTGCCAGCAGCGTAGGGGACTTATCCGACGAGCAGTACTTC. The chain combines TRBV9 with TRBJ2-7; weak D call: TRBD2 (6 bases). Trimming took 0 bases from V and 5 from J, leaving 12 bases between them. The CDR3 has 14 amino acids. CDR1 is SGDLS and CDR2 is YYNGEE in the germline V gene. Full variable domain (outside the CDR3, taken from reference TRBV9 and TRBJ2-7): DSGVTQTPKHLITATGQRVTLRCSPRSGDLSVYWYQQSLDQGLQFLIQYYNGEERAKGNILERFSAQQFPDLHSELNLSSLELGDSALYFCASSVGDLSDEQYFGPGTRLTVT.

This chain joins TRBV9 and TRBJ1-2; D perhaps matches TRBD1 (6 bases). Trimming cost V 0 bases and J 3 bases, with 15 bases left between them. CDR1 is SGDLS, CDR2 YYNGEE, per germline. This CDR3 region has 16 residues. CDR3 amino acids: CASSVVGASLYYGYTF. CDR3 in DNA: TGTGCCAGCAGCGTAGTGGGGGCCAGCCTCTACTATGGCTACACCTTC.

The CDR3 coding sequence is TGCGCCAGCAGACCCGCTATACCGGGCAGGGGTCGGACCTACGAGCAGTACTTC. This gives the protein CASRPAIPGRGRTYEQYF. The chain uses TRBV23-1 and TRBJ2-7; D possibly corresponds to TRBD1 (6 bases). TRBV23-1 is an ORF, with its function uncertain. This CDR3 has 18 amino acids. The ends were cut back, 6 bases at V and 2 bases at J, with 26 bases in the middle.

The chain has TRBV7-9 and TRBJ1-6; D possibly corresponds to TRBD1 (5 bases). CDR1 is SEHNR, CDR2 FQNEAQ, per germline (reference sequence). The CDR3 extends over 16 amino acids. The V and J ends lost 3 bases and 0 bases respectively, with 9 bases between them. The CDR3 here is CASSFRDSSYNSPLHF. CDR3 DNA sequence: TGTGCCAGCAGCTTCAGAGACAGCTCCTATAATTCACCCCTCCACTTT.

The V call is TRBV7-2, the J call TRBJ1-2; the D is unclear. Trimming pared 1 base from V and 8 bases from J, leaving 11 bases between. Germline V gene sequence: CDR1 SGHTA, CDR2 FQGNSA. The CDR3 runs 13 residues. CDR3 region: CASSLVPGEGYTF. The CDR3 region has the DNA TGTGCCAGCAGCTTAGTCCCCGGGGAGGGCTACACCTTC. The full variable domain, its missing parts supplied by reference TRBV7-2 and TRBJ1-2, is GAGVSQSPSNKVTEKGKDVELRCDPISGHTALYWYRQSLGQGLEFLIYFQGNSAPDKSGLPSDRFSAERTGGSVSTLTIQRTQQEDSAVYLCASSLVPGEGYTFGSGTRLTVV.

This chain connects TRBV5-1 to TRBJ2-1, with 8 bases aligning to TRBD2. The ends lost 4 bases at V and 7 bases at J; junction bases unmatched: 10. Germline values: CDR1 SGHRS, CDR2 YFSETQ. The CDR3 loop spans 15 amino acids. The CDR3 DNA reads TGCGCCAGCAGCGTAGAGCGGGAGAGGTGGAATGAGCAGTTCTTC. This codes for CASSVERERWNEQFF.

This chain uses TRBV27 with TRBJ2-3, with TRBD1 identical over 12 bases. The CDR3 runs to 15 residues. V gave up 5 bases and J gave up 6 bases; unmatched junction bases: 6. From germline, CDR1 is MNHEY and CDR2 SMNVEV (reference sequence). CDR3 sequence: CASSPGTGGYDTQYF. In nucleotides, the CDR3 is TGTGCCAGCAGTCCTGGGACAGGGGGCTATGATACGCAGTATTTT.

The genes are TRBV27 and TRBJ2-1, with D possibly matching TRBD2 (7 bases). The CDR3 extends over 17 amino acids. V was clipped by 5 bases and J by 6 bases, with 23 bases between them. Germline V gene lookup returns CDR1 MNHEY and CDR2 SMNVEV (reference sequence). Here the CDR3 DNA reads TGTGCCAGCAGTCCCCTATTTCGGTGGGAGGGGGGCAATGAGCAGTTCTTC. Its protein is CASSPLFRWEGGNEQFF.

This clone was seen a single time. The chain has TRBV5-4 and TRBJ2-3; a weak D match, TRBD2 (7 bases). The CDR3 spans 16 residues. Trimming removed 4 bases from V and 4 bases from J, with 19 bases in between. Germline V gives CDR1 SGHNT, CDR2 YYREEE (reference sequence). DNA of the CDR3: TGTGCCAGCAGCAAGGGGGGGGAATATGGTGCAGATACGCAGTATTTT. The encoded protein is CASSKGGEYGADTQYF.